The clone carrying this TCR beta chain was seen at least ten times. Its antigen remains unknown. The sample originates from a study of CD8+CD57+ T cells in acquired aplastic anemia. Study overall: DNA per sorted CD4+ or CD8+ sample ranged about 0.19 to 30 ug, averaging roughly 3.2 ug. General study results and limits: Patients and controls had CD8+ Simpson's diversity values that were not significantly distinct. Patients and controls shared 25 to 30 CD8+ CDR3 sequences, which appeared highly expressed in patients and within their immunodominant clones.

Individuals selected for sequencing had exhibited CD8+CD57+ cell expansion on flow cytometry. Each of the patients presented with severe acquired aplastic anemia. Germline assignment: CDR1 SEHNR and CDR2 FQNEAQ (reference sequence). The CDR3 spans 16 residues. V trimming: 3 bases; J trimming: 8 bases; junction bases outside the gene matches: 13. It was genomic DNA that served as the template for profiling TCR beta VDJ and CDR3. Each CDR3 protein is one row after TCRdb ran MiXCR on the reads. The table shows 150,000 or so distinct CDR3 sequences, with approximately 52% occurring only once. This clonotype was obtained from a human donor with aplastic anemia. V is TRBV7-9 and J is TRBJ2-1; 7 nucleotides line up with TRBD1. The sequenced sample was sorted CD4+, CD8+, or CD8+CD57+ T cells (not recorded which) from PBMCs. The CDR3 spells CASSFSSLRDRDEQFF. CDR3 sequence (DNA): TGTGCCAGCAGCTTTTCTTCCTTGCGTGACAGGGATGAGCAGTTCTTC.